These T cell receptor beta chains were read from a single sample in a study of blood T cell repertoires in COVID-19. The assay was immunoSEQ multiplex PCR, and TCRdb's table has in-frame clones only and misses some. Of 60,000 or so clones detected, about nine tenths appear once; the ten largest clones hold 9.5% to 13%. The sequenced material came from peripheral blood. All receptors come from a human donor with acute or convalescent COVID-19. The donor label of this sample is uncertain. CDR3s include the opening cysteine and the closing phenylalanine or tryptophan.

J gene: TRBJ2-1
V gene: TRBV2
CDR3 protein: CASRDGQTRTEFF

J gene: TRBJ2-2
V gene: TRBV3-1/TRBV3-2
CDR3 protein: CASSIKTGGNTGELFF

J gene: TRBJ1-3
V gene: TRBV7-9
CDR3 protein: CASSADRGGGNTIYF

J gene: TRBJ2-7
V gene: TRBV4-1
CDR3 protein: CASSQLRDQDKNYEQYF

J gene: TRBJ2-7
V gene: TRBV5-4
CDR3 protein: CASSLEEGLAGSNEQYF

J gene: TRBJ1-2
V gene: TRBV19
CDR3 protein: CASSIYGTGGVYGYTF

J gene: TRBJ1-2
V gene: TRBV4-1
CDR3 protein: CASSQPDSIYGYTF

J gene: TRBJ1-2
V gene: TRBV11-2
CDR3 protein: CASSLFAGEDYGYTF

J gene: TRBJ1-1
V gene: TRBV25-1
CDR3 protein: CASTSPGQGGTEAFF

J gene: TRBJ2-1
V gene: TRBV5-1
CDR3 protein: CASSYQGDPYNEQFF

J gene: TRBJ2-1
V gene: TRBV9
CDR3 protein: CASSSTTSFDEQFF

J gene: TRBJ2-1
V gene: TRBV2
CDR3 protein: CASSVRVEQFF

J gene: TRBJ2-7
V gene: TRBV3-1/TRBV3-2
CDR3 protein: CASSLGQGGYEQYF

J gene: TRBJ2-3
V gene: TRBV15
CDR3 protein: CATSRDGGDTDTQYF

J gene: TRBJ1-1
V gene: TRBV5-1
CDR3 protein: CASSMDGTGNTEAFF

J gene: TRBJ2-5
V gene: TRBV14
CDR3 protein: CASSSSGQGKETQYF

J gene: TRBJ1-6
V gene: TRBV5-3
CDR3 protein: CARSLGRGLGNSPLHF

J gene: TRBJ2-4
V gene: TRBV6-5
CDR3 protein: CASSLDRGSNIQYF

J gene: TRBJ2-7
V gene: TRBV5-4
CDR3 protein: CASSRLPLAGYEQYF

J gene: TRBJ1-1
V gene: TRBV27
CDR3 protein: CASSFLGGNTEAFF

J gene: TRBJ1-2
V gene: TRBV19
CDR3 protein: CASSIDWTVNYGYTF

J gene: TRBJ2-5
V gene: TRBV7-9
CDR3 protein: CASSLVLAGAETQYF

J gene: TRBJ2-7
V gene: TRBV11-3
CDR3 protein: CASSSTGSYEQYF